These 2 T cell receptor beta chains share one sample of origin, sequenced in a study of T-cell reconstitution after alpha-beta-depleted transplantation in children. Unique molecular identifiers featured in how the TCRbeta library was prepared. TCRdb passed the PCR reads through MiXCR, listing each CDR3 protein once. The repertoire has 250,000 to 350,000 distinct CDR3 sequences, 23% of them found once; the top ten carry approximately 10%. The input for sequencing was PBMCs, mostly from graft donor cells, taken 180 days after TCRalphabeta/CD19-depleted stem cell transplant. Receptors were obtained from a male patient younger than 18 who had a stem cell transplant for acute lymphoblastic leukemia, so the T cells may come from the graft donor.

V usage is TRBV6-5 and J usage is TRBJ2-5; D unresolved. The germline CDR1 and CDR2 sequences are MNHEY and SVGAGI. Trimming pared 2 bases from V and 2 bases from J, leaving 12 bases between. The CDR3 covers 15 residues. As DNA, the CDR3 is TGTGCCAGCAGTTACCTTCAGACCGTGCAAGAGACCCAGTACTTC. It encodes CASSYLQTVQETQYF.

This clonotype was picked up many times. This rearrangement joins TRBV20-1 to TRBJ2-1, with TRBD2 matching 8 bases. Germline V gives CDR1 DFQATT, CDR2 SNEGSKA (reference sequence). CDR3 length: 14 residues. The CDR3 sequence: CVCPGGTSYNEQFF. The CDR3 DNA reads TGCGTGTGCCCCGGCGGGACTAGCTACAATGAGCAGTTCTTC.